The source of this T cell receptor (beta chain) is a study of blood T cell repertoires in COVID-19. Study details: Acute-phase and convalescent COVID-19 samples originated in the United States, Italy and Spain. PBMCs, B-cell-depleted T cells, or T cells provided the cDNA or gDNA that made up the material.

This clone was counted only a few times. Per the original data handling: Nucleated cell counts were estimated from reference gene primer amplification. The repertoire was sequenced with immunoSEQ multiplex PCR; TCRdb's copy has only in-frame clones and lacks some. For V, J and clone size, that table is used; D and trimming come from the DNA. The sample lists about 240,000 clones; roughly 86% were seen once. CDR1 and CDR2 from the germline V gene are MNHEY and SVGAGI. V was clipped by 5 bases and J by 8 bases, with 15 bases between them. CDR3 length: 13 amino acids. Sequencing used peripheral blood. The receptor was isolated from a man older than 75 with acute or convalescent COVID-19. The J gene is TRBJ1-2, the V gene TRBV6-5; D is uncertain. The CDR3 protein is CASSPRGSGGYTF. Written as DNA, the CDR3 is TGTGCCAGCAGTCCTCGCGGTTCGGGGGGCTACACCTTC.